This T cell receptor (beta chain) was sequenced for a study of T cells expressing NK-cell markers. The wider study: Eight donors were sequenced, of whom seven were HCMV-seropositive, while the remaining one was HCMV-seronegative. Study-level results: These clonotypes, the leaders elsewhere, also led the CD3+CD56-NKG2C+ fraction in four donors.

With regard to this clonotype: Its specificity is unknown.

This CDR3 has 15 amino acids. 5'RACE template switching with UMIs generated TCR beta cDNA. TCRdb reprocessed the 5' RACE reads, with one entry per CDR3 protein and no DNA. Here the sample table reports about 260,000 distinct CDR3 sequences. This sequence joins TRBV12-3 or TRBV12-4 and TRBJ1-5; without DNA, the TCRdb call of TRBD1 cannot be checked. The clonotype was recovered from a man younger than 30 in good health. Sequencing was carried out using blood T cells: a sorted CD56 or NKG2C T cell subset, CD4+ or CD8+ T cells, or bulk PBMC T cells (not recorded which). Here the CDR3 reads CASSSGQGVNQPQHF.